This TCR beta chain was found in a study of blood T cell repertoires in COVID-19. Study summary: COVID-19 samples from acute and convalescent phases originated in the United States, Italy and Spain. T cells, B-cell-depleted T cells, or PBMCs provided the cDNA or gDNA that served as material.

Original methodology: By means of reference gene primer amplification, nucleated cell counts were estimated. Here immunoSEQ multiplex PCR was the method, and the copy in TCRdb shows in-frame clones only, minus some. V, J and clone size are those of that table, while D and trimming were read from the DNA. Here the sample spans about 210,000 clones, roughly 75% being singletons. The CDR3 has 15 amino acids. Per the germline V gene, CDR1 is LGHDT and CDR2 is YNNKEL (reference sequence). Trimming took 0 bases from V and 2 from J, leaving 11 bases between them. This rearrangement joins TRBV3-1 (or the pseudogene TRBV3-2) to TRBJ2-7, with D perhaps matching TRBD1 (5 bases). The sequence came from a woman in her sixties or seventies with acute or convalescent COVID-19. The sample comprised peripheral blood. The CDR3 here is CASSQDPIGAYEQYF. CDR3 DNA sequence: TGTGCCAGCAGCCAAGATCCAATAGGGGCCTACGAGCAGTACTTC.